The clone carrying this TCR beta chain was seen just once. Assay used: immunoSEQ multiplex PCR; TCRdb lists only in-frame clones, some missing. This sample carries almost 200,000 clones, approximately 87% of them seen once, and the ten largest clones take 0.75% to 0.9%. This record comes from a study of blood T cell repertoires in COVID-19. Whole-study context: COVID-19 samples collected from the United States, Italy and Spain covered acute and convalescent phases.

The CDR3 contains 16 residues. Looked up from germline, CDR1 is ENHRY and CDR2 is SYGVKD. The V and J ends lost 4 bases and 1 base respectively, with 15 bases between them. The TCR was taken from a woman in her seventies with acute or convalescent COVID-19. The chain uses TRBV10-3 and TRBJ2-3, with a possible D match to TRBD2 (5 bases). Sequencing was carried out using peripheral blood. CDR3 in amino acids: CAISARGKEGTDTQYF. CDR3 coding DNA: TGTGCCATCAGTGCCCGGGGAAAGGAGGGCACAGATACGCAGTATTTT.